What follows describes a single T cell receptor beta chain. The antigen remains undetermined. The junction and the germline gene differ at one end; a read error may be behind it. CDR3 size: 15 residues. Germline loops: CDR1 SEHNR, CDR2 FQNEAQ (reference sequence). It was RNA transcripts that yielded the amplified TCR beta CDR3 regions. First-round RT-PCR targeting the TCR CDR3 was performed with the HTBI primer set. MiXCR, applied by TCRdb to the multiplex PCR reads, yields one record per CDR3 protein. The table lists roughly 500,000 distinct CDR3 sequences, approximately 49% of them singletons. This sample stems from a study of T cells in Graves' hyperthyroidism and ophthalmopathy. Study outcomes and limitations: A 13 V-J signature model discriminated ophthalmopathy versus stable hyperthyroidism.

Input material: peripheral blood or thyroid tissue (not recorded which). The receptor comes from an adult woman with Graves' disease, either hyperthyroidism or ophthalmopathy (not recorded which). V and J are TRBV7-9 and TRBJ1-6, with D unclear. The CDR3 region is CASSFTDIYNSPLHF. CDR3 bases: TGCGCCAGCAGCTTTACAGATATCTATAATTCACCCCTCCACTTT.